These T cell receptor beta chains were read from a single sample in a study of vaccination effects on CD4 cells after COVID-19. No antigen has been identified for these receptors. Clones were read by immunoSEQ multiplex PCR, and TCRdb kept only the in-frame ones, dropping some. The data hold tens of thousands of clones, with approximately 73% observed a single time. The sample here was CD4+ T cells from PBMCs cultured with SARS-CoV-2 spike peptides, taken before COVID-19 vaccination. Source of these receptors: a human donor who received a COVID-19 vaccine. The CDR3 runs from the conserved cysteine through the conserved F or W.

>TRBV30
CAWSVQWRGTTRNYGYTF
>TRBV3-1/TRBV3-2
CASSPWGKTQYF
>TRBV10-1
CASSGGSGSSTDTQYF
>TRBV18
CASSPAEPNEKLFF
>TRBV27
CASSPTGAHEQYF
>TRBV5-1
CASSLEQGSYEQYF
>TRBV18
CASSQRQGFYEQYF
>TRBV29-1
CSVIPGTAAYEQYF
>TRBV12-3/TRBV12-4
CASSPSREKLFF
>TRBV5-1
CASSLGTGGTGELFF
>TRBV5-6
CASSLAVNNEQFF
>TRBV5-1
CASSLGTGGGTDTQYF
>TRBV6-6
CASSYGTSGGGEQYF
>TRBV2
CASSGLAGGPLPDTQYF
>TRBV27
CASSSPSGRAVNEQFF
>TRBV29-1
CSVWTASNEKLFF
>TRBV6-5
CATETVYSNQPQHF
>TRBV15
CATSREEVFSGANVLTF
>TRBV7-2
CASTSDTGELFF
>TRBV28
CASSLWEGRDGTKNIQYF
>TRBV2
CASSDVGRAEQYF
>TRBV6-4
CASSDYGNTEAFF
>TRBV18
CASSRSGGPTEAFF
>TRBV27
CASSLMSSYEQYF
>TRBV13
CASSPGLAHHEQYF
>TRBV7-9
CASSPLTSGGSTDTQYF
>TRBV2
CASRDTGGVGYGYTF
>TRBV15
CATSRGWPEDTEAFF
>TRBV6-4
CASSGLAASTDTQYF
>TRBV10-2
CASSTDRYTEAFF
>TRBV7-6
CASSLGQSGNQPQHF
>TRBV5-1
CASSDLLRAQNTEAFF
>TRBV5-8
CASSLYRGGDQPQHF
>TRBV10-3
CAIRDSSGNTIYF
>TRBV2
CASSGGTSTINEQFF
>TRBV18
CASSPPTTTRREQYF
>TRBV5-4
CASSLEWVNTEAFF
>TRBV30
CAWSGQGSMQPQHF
>TRBV11-2
CASSLDQGGYTF
>TRBV5-1
CASSIGDREPDTQYF
>TRBV9
CASSVGTVGNTIYF
>TRBV10-3
CAISDGGRASGELFF
>TRBV7-2
CASRLPGTSGNYEQYF
>TRBV10-2
CASRAGDRAYEQYF
>TRBV7-8
CASSLGIAEKAFF